Only a few counts were recorded for the clone carrying this TCR beta chain. Its antigen is undetermined. Germline CDR1 MDHEN, CDR2 SYDVKM. This CDR3 is built from 12 residues. Trimming removed 9 bases at V and 1 base at J, with 4 bases between. This entry belongs to a study of human versus mouse CDR3 diversity and MHC coevolution. Study at large: Reported immunoSEQ sensitivity was one in 200,000 T cells, with reduced amplification bias. Between roughly 5.5 x 10^6 and 1.8 x 10^7 valid reads came from each sample.

Overall study results and limits: Compared with mice, human CDR3s carried more deletions and insertions on average.

Naive CD4 T cells, CD45RO-negative and CD62L-positive, were flow-sorted from PBMCs. Sequencing used immunoSEQ multiplex PCR; TCRdb keeps in-frame clones, though not all of them. The table includes fewer than 100,000 clones, around 93% detected once. The source is a person aged 30 to 69 in good health. The sample comprised naive CD4+ T cells from blood. Subset noted: CD45RO-negative CD62L-positive naive CD4 T cells. V and J are TRBV28 and TRBJ2-6; no clear D. The CDR3 is CASSSGANVLTF. DNA for the CDR3: TGTGCCAGTTCTTCTGGGGCCAACGTCCTGACTTTC. Complete variable domain (other parts from reference TRBV28 and TRBJ2-6): DVKVTQSSRYLVKRTGEKVFLECVQDMDHENMFWYRQDPGLGLRLIYFSYDVKMKEKGDIPEGYSVSREKKERFSLILESASTNQTSMYLCASSSGANVLTFGAGSRLTVL.